The rows below give T cell receptor beta chains drawn from one sample of a study of cytomegalovirus exposure and HLA in healthy donors. Sequencing used immunoSEQ multiplex PCR; TCRdb keeps in-frame clones, though not all of them. The data contain 200,000 or so clones, around 78% of them seen just once; the ten biggest clones take up 4.5% to 6%. Sequenced input: PBMCs. All receptors come from a woman between 18 and 29 years old in good health and CMV-seronegative. CDR3s include the opening cysteine and the closing phenylalanine or tryptophan. The D gene is left open where the match is weak. Clone size is stated in some rows and not others, as once, few, many or a class when expanded.

>TRBV7-3|TRBJ2-5|-|TRBD1
TGTGCCAGCGGACAGGGGGCAGGGGAGACCCAGTACTTC
CASGQGAGETQYF
>TRBV5-1|TRBJ1-3|few|-
TGCGCCAGCAGCCCAGGCCGGCAGGCCCTCTCTGGAAACACCATATATTTT
CASSPGRQALSGNTIYF
>TRBV9|TRBJ1-2|-|-
TGTGCCAGCAGCGGAGACAGCTATGGCTACACCTTC
CASSGDSYGYTF
>TRBV6-6|TRBJ2-5|-|-
TGTGCCAGCAGTGACTACCAAGAGACCCAGTACTTC
CASSDYQETQYF
>TRBV2|TRBJ2-2|-|-
TGTGCCAGCAGTGACGACCCGATCCGGGAGCTGTTTTTT
CASSDDPIRELFF
>TRBV13|TRBJ2-7|-|-
TGTGCCAGCAGCCCCGCCGAGGCCTACGAGCAGTACTTC
CASSPAEAYEQYF
>TRBV15|TRBJ1-2|-|-
TGTGCCACCAGTAATGGAGTGGGCCTTGGCTACACCTTC
CATSNGVGLGYTF
>TRBV29-1|TRBJ2-7|-|TRBD2
TGCAGCGTTGACCGAGGACTAGCGGGAGGCGACGAGCAGTACTTC
CSVDRGLAGGDEQYF
>TRBV29-1|TRBJ2-1|-|TRBD1
TGCAGCGTTGAATCGAACCGGGACAGGGGGCAAAATGAGCAGTTCTTC
CSVESNRDRGQNEQFF
>TRBV7-2|TRBJ1-2|-|-
TGTGCCAGCAGCCCCCCTGGACAGTCGTATGGCTACACCTTC
CASSPPGQSYGYTF
>TRBV6-5|TRBJ1-1|once|-
TGTGCCAGCAGTTACACCCGGGAGAAAGCTTTCTTT
CASSYTREKAFF
>TRBV2|TRBJ1-4|-|-
TGTGCCAGCAGTTCCCGGGGGGGTGAAAAACTGTTTTTT
CASSSRGGEKLFF
>TRBV6-1|TRBJ2-7|-|TRBD2
TGTGCCAGCAGATATACTAGCGGGAGCAACGAGCAGTACTTC
CASRYTSGSNEQYF
>TRBV5-4|TRBJ1-1|once|TRBD1
TGTGCCAGCAGCTCCCACGCGGGACAGGCGGCTTTCTTT
CASSSHAGQAAFF
>TRBV27|TRBJ1-2|-|-
TGTGCCAGCAGTTTGACAGGAGATAACTATGGCTACACCTTC
CASSLTGDNYGYTF
>TRBV6-5|TRBJ1-4|once|TRBD1
TGTGCCAGCAGTTACGGGGGAGGGACAGATAATGAAAAACTGTTTTTT
CASSYGGGTDNEKLFF
>TRBV19|TRBJ1-5|-|TRBD1
TGTGCCTGTACCCTTCGTGGACAGGGGTATCAGCCCCAGCATTTT
CACTLRGQGYQPQHF
>TRBV2|TRBJ1-5|-|TRBD1
TGTGCCAGCAGTGAGTTCGGGACAGGGGTTCAGCCCCAGCATTTT
CASSEFGTGVQPQHF
>TRBV29-1|TRBJ1-1|-|TRBD1
TGCAGCGTTGAAGGTGACAGGGTAGGGACTGAAGCTTTCTTT
CSVEGDRVGTEAFF
>TRBV2|TRBJ2-1|-|TRBD2
TGTGCCAGCCTTCCGGGACTAGCGGGAGGGAACACGGAGCACGATGAGCAGTTCTTC
CASLPGLAGGNTEHDEQFF
>TRBV7-3|TRBJ2-3|hyperexpanded|-
TGTGCCAGCAGCTTGCTACTTCTCACAGATACGCAGTATTTT
CASSLLLLTDTQYF
>TRBV30|TRBJ1-2|few|TRBD1
TGTGCCCGAGGAAGGGGGCAAGGCTACACCTTC
CARGRGQGYTF
>TRBV7-9|TRBJ2-3|once|-
TGTGCCAGCAGCCCTCAAGATACGCAGTATTTT
CASSPQDTQYF
>TRBV6-1|TRBJ1-2|few|-
TGTGCCAGCAGCTGGCAAGGGACCGGAGGATATGGCTACACCTTC
CASSWQGTGGYGYTF
>TRBV15|TRBJ1-5|-|-
TGTGCCACCAAACTTACAATAAGCGGCAATCAGCCCCAGCATTTT
CATKLTISGNQPQHF
>TRBV30|TRBJ2-3|once|-
TGTGCCTGGAGTAGAGGAGCGCCGGATACGCAGTATTTT
CAWSRGAPDTQYF
>TRBV5-1|TRBJ1-4|-|-
TGCGCCAGCAGCTTGGCCCAGGGGACTAATGAAAAACTGTTTTTT
CASSLAQGTNEKLFF
>TRBV6-1|TRBJ2-1|-|TRBD2
TGTGCCAGCAGTGGTCCTAGCGGGGGGGCCTCCGATGAGCAGTTCTTC
CASSGPSGGASDEQFF
>TRBV13|TRBJ2-1|-|TRBD2
TGTGCCAGCAGCTATTCACCGGGACTAGCCCAGCTCAATGAGCAGTTCTTC
CASSYSPGLAQLNEQFF
>TRBV6-1|TRBJ1-1|-|-
TGTGCCAGCAGTGAACGGATGAACACTGAAGCTTTCTTT
CASSERMNTEAFF
>TRBV29-1|TRBJ2-1|-|TRBD1
TGCAGCGTTGAAGAAAAACAGGGGGAATGGTTTGGTGAGCAGTTCTTC
CSVEEKQGEWFGEQFF
>TRBV11-1|TRBJ1-6|-|TRBD1
TGTGCCAGCAGCCGGGACAGGGGATCACCCCTCCACTTT
CASSRDRGSPLHF
>TRBV9|TRBJ2-1|-|-
TGTGCCAGCAGCGTAGGGCAGGCCCCCGAGCAGTTCTTC
CASSVGQAPEQFF
>TRBV7-3|TRBJ1-1|-|-
TGTGCCAGCAGCTTAGGGGTGAGCACTGAAGCTTTCTTT
CASSLGVSTEAFF
>TRBV5-1|TRBJ2-7|-|TRBD2
TGCGCCAGCAGCTTGGGATACGGGAGGTTCGACGAGCAGTACTTC
CASSLGYGRFDEQYF
>TRBV27|TRBJ2-2|-|-
TGTGCCAGCAGACTGGGGGTGATCAACACCGGGGAGCTGTTTTTT
CASRLGVINTGELFF
>TRBV5-1|TRBJ1-6|few|TRBD1
TGCGCCAGCAGCGTTGGGACAGGGGGTAATTCACCCCTCCACTTT
CASSVGTGGNSPLHF
>TRBV5-1|TRBJ2-3|-|-
TGCGCCAGCAGCTTGGCCACCCCAGATACGCAGTATTTT
CASSLATPDTQYF
>TRBV29-1|TRBJ1-2|-|-
TGCAGCGTCCTGGACAGCCAACTCCTTAATAATGGCTACACCTTC
CSVLDSQLLNNGYTF
>TRBV2|TRBJ2-7|-|TRBD1
TGTGCCAGCGGGGACAGGGGCCCCTCCTACGAGCAGTACTTC
CASGDRGPSYEQYF
>TRBV29-1|TRBJ2-7|once|TRBD1
TGCAGCGTTGAAGCATCGACAGGGTTTAACGAGCAGTACTTC
CSVEASTGFNEQYF
>TRBV13|TRBJ1-6|-|-
TGTGCCAGCAGCTTACCAGGGGTTGGCTCACCCCTCCACTTT
CASSLPGVGSPLHF
>TRBV4-1|TRBJ2-1|-|TRBD1
TGCGCCAGCAGCCAAGATGGCAGGGGGCGTGAGCAGTTCTTC
CASSQDGRGREQFF
>TRBV4-2|TRBJ2-2|-|TRBD2
TGTGCCAGCAGCCCGTTACTAGCGGGAGGCGGAACCGGGGAGCTGTTTTTT
CASSPLLAGGGTGELFF
>TRBV7-3|TRBJ2-5|-|TRBD2
TGTGCCAGCAGCCCCGGGGGGAGCCGAGAGACCCAGTACTTC
CASSPGGSRETQYF
>TRBV2|TRBJ1-2|-|-
TGTGCCAGCAGTGAGATGGGAATCGACTATGGCTACACCTTC
CASSEMGIDYGYTF
>TRBV2|TRBJ2-3|-|TRBD1
TGTGCCAGCAGAGAGGACAGGGAGCTAACAGATACGCAGTATTTT
CASREDRELTDTQYF
>TRBV28|TRBJ1-5|-|TRBD1
TGTGCCAGCAGTTTCTACACCGGGACAGCTAATCAGCCCCAGCATTTT
CASSFYTGTANQPQHF
>TRBV6-1|TRBJ1-2|few|-
TGTGCCACAGCCTCGGGGGCTACCCCTAACTATGGCTACACCTTC
CATASGATPNYGYTF
>TRBV6-1|TRBJ2-5|-|-
TGTGCCAGCAGTGAACTGACTCGGGAGACCCAGTACTTC
CASSELTRETQYF
>TRBV5-6|TRBJ1-1|-|TRBD1
TGTGCCAGCAGCTGGGACAGGGGGTCGGACACTGAAGCTTTCTTT
CASSWDRGSDTEAFF
>TRBV18|TRBJ1-5|-|TRBD1
TGTGCCAGCTCACCCACAGGGGATCAGCCCCAGCATTTT
CASSPTGDQPQHF
>TRBV28|TRBJ1-5|few|-
TGTGCCAGCAGTTTTCGTAGCAATCAGCCCCAGCATTTT
CASSFRSNQPQHF